A single sample gave rise to the 28 T cell receptor beta chains below, sequenced in a study of blood T cell repertoires in COVID-19. Sequencing used immunoSEQ multiplex PCR; TCRdb keeps in-frame clones, though not all of them. The profile covers some 320,000 clones, with about 87% appearing a single time and about 5.7% taken by the ten largest. The sequenced sample was PBMCs or T cells enriched from blood (not recorded which). Receptors originate from a woman in her twenties or thirties who had recovered from COVID-19.

V usage is TRBV28 and J usage is TRBJ2-1, with TRBD2 identical over 13 bases. With V trimmed by 6 bases and J by 7 bases, 12 bases remained unmatched. The CDR3 has 17 amino acids. Germline V gives CDR1 MDHEN, CDR2 SYDVKM. This CDR3 is CASSQTSGGAYRNEQFF. The CDR3 DNA sequence: TGTGCCAGCAGCCAAACTAGCGGGGGGGCCTACAGGAATGAGCAGTTCTTC.

In DNA, the CDR3 is TGCGCCAGCAGCCTCCCTCCAGGGTTCTCTGGAAACACCATATATTTT. Translated, it gives CASSLPPGFSGNTIYF. The chain recombines TRBV4-1 with TRBJ1-3; D is perhaps TRBD1 (5 bases). Germline loops: CDR1 MGHRA, CDR2 YSYEKL. The CDR3 has 16 amino acids. Deletions cut 4 bases from V and 0 bases from J, with 13 bases between.

The V call is TRBV4-1, the J call TRBJ1-3; the D gene is possibly TRBD1 (6 bases). The CDR3 has 16 residues. CDR1 is MGHRA, CDR2 YSYEKL, per germline. V gave up 3 bases and J gave up 0 bases, with 12 bases separating them. The CDR3, as DNA: TGCGCCAGCAGCCATATCCGGACAGTCTCTGGAAACACCATATATTTT. It is translated as CASSHIRTVSGNTIYF.

V and J are TRBV25-1 and TRBJ2-1, with 8 bases that match TRBD2. The CDR3 is 16 amino acids. The germline V gene encodes CDR1 MGHDK and CDR2 SYGVNS. J lost 2 bases, V lost 8 bases, and 11 bases had no gene match. The CDR3 loop is CASLHKRGLPYNEQFF. The CDR3 nucleotides read TGTGCCAGCCTTCACAAGCGGGGGTTACCCTACAATGAGCAGTTCTTC.

This clone was recorded only once. V and J are TRBV29-1 and TRBJ1-1, with no clear D. Trimming left V 6 bases short and J 1 base short, with 9 bases between. The CDR3 is 12 residues long. Germline loops: CDR1 SQVTM, CDR2 ANQGSEA. The CDR3 DNA reads TGCAGCGTCACCCGACAGAACACTGAAGCTTTCTTT. Amino acids: CSVTRQNTEAFF.

This clone appeared once. The J gene is TRBJ1-1, the V gene TRBV5-5, with a possible D match to TRBD1 (6 bases). Germline-derived CDR1 and CDR2 are SGHKS and YYEKEE (reference sequence). The CDR3 has 16 amino acids. Trimming took off 7 bases at V and 6 bases at J, with 25 bases between the two ends. The CDR3 bases are TGTGCCAGCCTCTTAGGGGCGTTCAGGGGAGTCGCTGAAGCTTTCTTT. Protein product: CASLLGAFRGVAEAFF.

The chain carries TRBV27 and TRBJ2-3; 7 positions match TRBD2. Per the germline V gene, CDR1 is MNHEY and CDR2 is SMNVEV (reference sequence). Losses at the gene ends were 6 bases for V and 0 bases for J; bases not matched to a gene: 9. The CDR3 extends over 16 amino acids. The CDR3 sequence: CASSLPPGGSTDTQYF. As DNA, the CDR3 is TGTGCCAGCAGCCTCCCCCCCGGGGGGAGCACAGATACGCAGTATTTT.

The gene calls are TRBV6-2 or TRBV6-3 and TRBJ1-2, with a weak D call TRBD1 (6 bases). V lost 2 bases and J lost 0, with 16 bases in between. Per the germline V gene, CDR1 is MNHEY and CDR2 is SVGEGT. This CDR3 contains 17 residues. CDR3 coding DNA: TGTGCCAGCAGTTACCGTTCCCCGGACAGCCCTAACTATGGCTACACCTTC. Residues: CASSYRSPDSPNYGYTF.

The genes are TRBV18 and TRBJ2-3; no firm D call. Per germline, CDR1 KGHSH and CDR2 LQKENI. Trimming shortened V by 6 bases and J by 3 bases, and 16 bases separated the two germline ends. This CDR3 has 15 amino acids. CDR3 sequence (DNA): TGTGCCAGCTCTGCGAAACTCCACTGGACAGATACGCAGTATTTT. This sequence encodes CASSAKLHWTDTQYF.

The rearrangement joins TRBV2 to TRBJ2-3; 8 nucleotides agree with TRBD2. V shed 4 bases, J shed 2 bases, and the junction held 8 bases outside the gene matches. The V gene's germline CDR1 is SNHLY and CDR2 FYNNEI. The CDR3 has 16 amino acids. CDR3 DNA sequence: TGTGCCAGCAGTGCCCCTAGCGGGCTTTACACAGATACGCAGTATTTT. Translating it yields CASSAPSGLYTDTQYF.

The CDR3 loop reads CASSGQAIPNYGYTF. In nucleotides, the CDR3 is TGTGCCAGCTCGGGACAGGCTATCCCTAACTATGGCTACACCTTC. This rearrangement joins TRBV6-5 to TRBJ1-2, with 8 bases that match TRBD1. V was pared by 8 bases and J by 0 bases, with 8 bases of the junction left unmatched. The CDR3 covers 15 residues. Per the germline V gene, CDR1 is MNHEY and CDR2 is SVGAGI.

The rearrangement uses TRBV4-2 and TRBJ1-2; TRBD1 matches at 9 bases. The V and J ends lost 1 base and 14 bases, in that order; junction bases with no gene match: 11. Germline V gene sequence: CDR1 LGHNA, CDR2 YNFKEQ. The length of the CDR3 is 14 residues. CDR3 DNA: TGTGCCAGCAGCCAAGCAGGGACAGGGACTACATTAACCTTC. This gives the protein CASSQAGTGTTLTF.

The V and J genes are TRBV28 and TRBJ2-7; D possibly corresponds to TRBD2 (5 bases). V was cut by 2 bases and J by 2 bases, with 7 bases left in between. Germline V CDR1 and CDR2: MDHEN, SYDVKM. The CDR3 totals 13 residues. CDR3 sequence: CASSLLGAYEQYF. The CDR3 DNA reads as TGTGCCAGCAGTTTACTGGGAGCCTACGAGCAGTACTTC.

The chain carries TRBV5-1 and TRBJ1-2; TRBD1 aligns across 8 bases. J was trimmed by 4 bases and V by 0 bases; bases with no gene match: 2. The CDR3 runs 14 residues. The germline gives CDR1 SGHRS, CDR2 YFSETQ. The CDR3, as DNA: TGCGCCAGCAGCTTGGAGGGGACAGGCTATGGCTACACCTTC. It is translated as CASSLEGTGYGYTF.

The J gene is TRBJ2-7, the V gene TRBV19, with 9 bases lining up with TRBD2. The J segment lost 5 bases and the V segment lost 5 bases, leaving 13 bases of the junction unmatched. In germline, CDR1 is LNHDA, CDR2 SQIVND (reference sequence). The CDR3 covers 16 residues. This chain's CDR3 is CASSASFAGGIDEQYF. The CDR3 DNA follows: TGTGCCAGTAGTGCCTCTTTTGCGGGGGGGATCGACGAGCAGTACTTC.

The gene calls are TRBV23-1 and TRBJ2-7; the match to TRBD2 covers 7 bases. TRBV23-1 is treated as an ORF (open reading frame) with a function not yet certain. The CDR3 is made up of 17 amino acids. V gave up 4 bases and J gave up 2 bases; unmatched junction bases: 14. The CDR3 reads CASSLSSGRGGTYEQYF. As DNA, the CDR3 is TGCGCCAGCAGTCTCTCATCTGGGAGGGGAGGGACCTACGAGCAGTACTTC.

The chain carries TRBV7-9 and TRBJ2-1; 7 bases align to TRBD2. V gave up 0 bases and J gave up 3 bases; unmatched junction bases: 2. Germline V gene lookup returns CDR1 SEHNR and CDR2 FQNEAQ (reference sequence). This CDR3 contains 15 residues. The CDR3 here is CASSLAGGFYNEQFF. In DNA form, the CDR3 reads TGTGCCAGCAGCTTAGCGGGGGGGTTCTACAATGAGCAGTTCTTC.

This clone was seen once. V usage is TRBV4-1 and J usage is TRBJ2-7; D gene uncertain. The CDR3 has 14 residues. V was clipped by 4 bases and J by 0 bases, with 10 bases between them. From germline, CDR1 is MGHRA and CDR2 YSYEKL. CDR3 region: CASSPTFSSYEQYF. The DNA of the CDR3 is TGCGCCAGCAGCCCGACTTTTAGCTCCTACGAGCAGTACTTC.

The gene calls are TRBV5-1 and TRBJ2-5; 13 nucleotides line up with TRBD2. CDR1 is SGHRS and CDR2 is YFSETQ in the germline V gene. The CDR3 runs 15 residues. Trimming removed 2 bases from V and 5 bases from J; junction bases left unmatched: 3. CDR3 residues: CASSFGLAGAETQYF. In DNA, the CDR3 is TGCGCCAGCAGCTTCGGACTAGCGGGGGCGGAGACCCAGTACTTC. The whole variable domain, filled in from reference TRBV5-1 and TRBJ2-5, reads KAGVTQTPRYLIKTRGQQVTLSCSPISGHRSVSWYQQTPGQGLQFLFEYFSETQRNKGNFPGRFSGRQFSNSRSEMNVSTLELGDSALYLCASSFGLAGAETQYFGPGTRLLVL.

The chain carries TRBV4-3 and TRBJ1-1, with unresolved D. V lost 4 bases and J lost 3, with 21 bases in between. The CDR3 loop spans 17 amino acids. CDR1 is LGHNA, CDR2 YSLEER, per germline. The CDR3 DNA follows: TGCGCCAGCAGCCCGATGCTCGGAACGGGAATTGACACTGAAGCTTTCTTT. It yields the protein CASSPMLGTGIDTEAFF.

This sequence joins TRBV18 and TRBJ2-2; 11 bases are a match to TRBD2. The CDR3 spans 18 residues. From germline, CDR1 is KGHSH and CDR2 LQKENI. Unmatched junction bases numbered 6, after V lost 3 bases and J lost 0 bases. The chain's CDR3 is CASSPNLAGGPNTGELFF. The CDR3 DNA follows: TGTGCCAGCTCACCGAACCTAGCGGGGGGACCGAACACCGGGGAGCTGTTTTTT.

The chain uses TRBV6-5 and TRBJ1-2; D unclear. CDR1 and CDR2 (germline): MNHEY, SVGAGI. This CDR3 spans 13 amino acids. V lost 0 bases to trimming and J lost 3 bases, with 5 bases between them. The CDR3 coding sequence is TGTGCCAGCAGTTACTCCCAGTACTATGGCTACACCTTC. Encoded protein: CASSYSQYYGYTF.

J is TRBJ2-1 and V is TRBV7-2, with TRBD2 as a possible D gene (6 bases). The germline V gene encodes CDR1 SGHTA and CDR2 FQGNSA. The CDR3 sequence is 14 residues long. Trimming cost V 5 bases and J 0 bases, with 8 bases left between them. DNA of the CDR3: TGTGCCAGCAGCCGGGGGAGCTCCTACAATGAGCAGTTCTTC. Translated: CASSRGSSYNEQFF.

The chain uses TRBV5-1 and TRBJ2-7; 7 bases match TRBD2. V gave up 0 bases and J gave up 2 bases; unmatched junction bases: 8. The CDR3 length is 16 residues. The germline CDR1 and CDR2 sequences are SGHRS and YFSETQ. For the CDR3, the DNA is TGCGCCAGCAGCTTGGCCGGGGGGACGGTCCCCTACGAGCAGTACTTC. Protein sequence: CASSLAGGTVPYEQYF.

This chain joins TRBV5-1 and TRBJ1-6; 8 bases are a match to TRBD1. The CDR3 length is 16 residues. With V trimmed by 0 bases and J by 10 bases, 9 bases remained unmatched. The germline V gene encodes CDR1 SGHRS and CDR2 YFSETQ. The CDR3 here is CASSLAGGEIGSPLHF. For the CDR3, the DNA is TGCGCCAGCAGCTTGGCAGGGGGCGAAATAGGCTCACCCCTCCACTTT.

The chain employs TRBV5-1 and TRBJ2-7; D is possibly TRBD1 (7 bases). Germline values: CDR1 SGHRS, CDR2 YFSETQ. V dropped 2 bases and J dropped 6 bases, with 18 bases sitting between them. This CDR3 has 15 residues. The CDR3: CASSFRGRDHGEQYF. The CDR3 DNA sequence: TGCGCCAGCAGCTTTAGGGGGCGGGATCATGGCGAGCAGTACTTC.

The gene calls are TRBV18 and TRBJ2-1, with TRBD2 identical over 7 bases. Germline V CDR1 and CDR2: KGHSH, LQKENI. This CDR3 spans 15 amino acids. V gave up 3 bases and J gave up 5 bases; unmatched junction bases: 7. As DNA, the CDR3 is TGTGCCAGCTCACCGGACCTAGCGGCTGACAATGAGCAGTTCTTC. Residues: CASSPDLAADNEQFF. The entire variable domain, with the rest obtained from reference TRBV18 and TRBJ2-1, is as follows: NAGVMQNPRHLVRRRGQEARLRCSPMKGHSHVYWYRQLPEEGLKFMVYLQKENIIDESGMPKERFSAEFPKEGPSILRIQQVVRGDSAAYFCASSPDLAADNEQFFGPGTRLTVL.

V gene TRBV19 combines with J gene TRBJ1-5, with TRBD1 matching over 11 bases. The V gene's germline CDR1 is LNHDA and CDR2 SQIVND (reference sequence). CDR3 size: 16 residues. The trim removed 4 bases at V and 0 bases at J, leaving 2 bases unmatched. This CDR3 is CASSRTGGYSNQPQHF. The CDR3 DNA is TGTGCCAGTAGTAGGACAGGGGGCTATAGCAATCAGCCCCAGCATTTT.